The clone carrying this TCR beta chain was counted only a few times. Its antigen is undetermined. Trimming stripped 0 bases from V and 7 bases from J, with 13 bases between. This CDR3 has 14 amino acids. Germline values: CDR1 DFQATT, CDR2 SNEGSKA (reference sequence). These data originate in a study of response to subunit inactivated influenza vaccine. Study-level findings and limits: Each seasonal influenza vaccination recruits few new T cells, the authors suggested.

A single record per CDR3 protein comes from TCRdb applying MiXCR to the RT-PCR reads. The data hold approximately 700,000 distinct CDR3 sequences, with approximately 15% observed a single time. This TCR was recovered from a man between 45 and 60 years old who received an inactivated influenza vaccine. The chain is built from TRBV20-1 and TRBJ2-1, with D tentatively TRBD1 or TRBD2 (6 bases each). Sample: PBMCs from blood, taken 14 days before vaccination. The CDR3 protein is CSAREGGPVNEQFF. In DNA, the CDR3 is TGCAGTGCTAGAGAAGGGGGGCCAGTAAATGAGCAGTTCTTC.